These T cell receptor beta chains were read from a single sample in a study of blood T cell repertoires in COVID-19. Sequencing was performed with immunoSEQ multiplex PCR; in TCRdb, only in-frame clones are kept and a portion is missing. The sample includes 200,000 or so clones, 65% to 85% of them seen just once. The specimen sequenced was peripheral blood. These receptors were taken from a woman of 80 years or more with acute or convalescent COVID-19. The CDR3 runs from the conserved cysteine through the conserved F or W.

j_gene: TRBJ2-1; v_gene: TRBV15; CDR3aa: CATSRDLGTSGAYSSYNEQFF
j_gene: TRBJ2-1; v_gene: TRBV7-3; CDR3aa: CASSPIAGVVGNEQFF
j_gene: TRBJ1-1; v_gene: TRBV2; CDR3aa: CASSRQGAATEAFF
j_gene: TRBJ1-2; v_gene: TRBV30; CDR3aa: CAWTKDRVYGYTF
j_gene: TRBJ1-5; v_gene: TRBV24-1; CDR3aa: CATSETGGLNQPQHF
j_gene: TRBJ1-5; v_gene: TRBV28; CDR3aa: CASIRELDQPQHF
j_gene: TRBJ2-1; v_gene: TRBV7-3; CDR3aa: CASSLMPLAGGLYNEQFF
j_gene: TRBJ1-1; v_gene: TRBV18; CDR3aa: CASSPRGVDTEAFF
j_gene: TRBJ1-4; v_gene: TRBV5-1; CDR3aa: CASSFFLNEKLFF
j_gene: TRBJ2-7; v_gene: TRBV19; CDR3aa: CASSITGDSYEQYF
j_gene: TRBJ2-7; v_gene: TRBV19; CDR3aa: CASSIGLTYEQYF
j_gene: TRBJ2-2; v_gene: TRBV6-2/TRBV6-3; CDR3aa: CASSQSTGELFF
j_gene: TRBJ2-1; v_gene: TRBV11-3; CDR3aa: CASTKSGAYEVF
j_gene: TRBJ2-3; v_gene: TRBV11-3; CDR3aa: CASSPFSAIGTDTQYF
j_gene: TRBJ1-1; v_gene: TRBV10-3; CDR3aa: CAISESGQGANTEAFF
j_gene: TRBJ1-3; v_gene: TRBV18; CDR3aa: CASSPDREIYTGNTIYF
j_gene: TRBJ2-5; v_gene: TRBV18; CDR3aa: CASSPLDSSVETQYF
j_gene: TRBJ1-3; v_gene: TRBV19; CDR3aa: CASSILMFPTKSGNTIYF
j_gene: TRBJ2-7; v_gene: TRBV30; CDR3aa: CAWSGLYPYEQYF
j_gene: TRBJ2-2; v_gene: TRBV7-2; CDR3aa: CASSPRVGELFF
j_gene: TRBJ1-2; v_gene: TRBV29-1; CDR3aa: CSVVGGYGYTF
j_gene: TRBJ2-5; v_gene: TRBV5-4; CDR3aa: CASSQPKGLQETQYF
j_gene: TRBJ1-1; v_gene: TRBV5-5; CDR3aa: CASSLDVNRGRDTEAFF
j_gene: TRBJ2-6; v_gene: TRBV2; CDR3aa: CASSGTGRVAGANVLTF
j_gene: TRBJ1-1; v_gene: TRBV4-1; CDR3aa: CASSQEQGRNTEAFF
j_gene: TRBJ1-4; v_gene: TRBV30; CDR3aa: CAWSGQYNEKLFF
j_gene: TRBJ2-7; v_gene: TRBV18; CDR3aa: CASSPRQGSYEQYF
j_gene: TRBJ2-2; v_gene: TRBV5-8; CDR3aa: CASSSAMGADTGELFF
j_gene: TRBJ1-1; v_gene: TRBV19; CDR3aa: CASRSGHTEAFF
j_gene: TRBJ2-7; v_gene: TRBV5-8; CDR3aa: CASSFAGYEQYF
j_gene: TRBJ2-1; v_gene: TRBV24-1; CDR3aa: CATSDFPFNEQFF
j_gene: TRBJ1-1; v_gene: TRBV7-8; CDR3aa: CASSLGGANTEAFF
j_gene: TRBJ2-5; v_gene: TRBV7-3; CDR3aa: CASSSLGKTSAGQETQYF
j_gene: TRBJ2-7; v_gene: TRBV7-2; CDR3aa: CASRSFSYEQYF
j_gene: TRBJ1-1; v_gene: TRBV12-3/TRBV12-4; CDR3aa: CASSLTGDTEAFF
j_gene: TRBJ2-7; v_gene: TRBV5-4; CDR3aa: CASSPGQGPFYEQYF
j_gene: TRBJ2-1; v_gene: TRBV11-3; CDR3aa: CASSERGWGGLGKYNEQFF
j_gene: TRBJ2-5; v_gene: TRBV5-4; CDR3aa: CASWGDRGREETQYF
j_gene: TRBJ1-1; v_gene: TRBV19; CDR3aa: CASSKGPGDTEAFF
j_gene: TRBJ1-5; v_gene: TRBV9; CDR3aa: CASSVAPEQPQHF
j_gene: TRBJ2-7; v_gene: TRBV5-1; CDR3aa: CASSSEQGIPYEQYF